The present T cell receptor (beta chain) was sequenced within a study of T cell responses to AZD1222 COVID-19 vaccine. Study-wide results and limits: Donors were mostly white British, more females; clonal diversity possibly underestimated.

The data were produced by immunoSEQ multiplex PCR, yet TCRdb's version contains in-frame clones alone and is incomplete. The table lists 180,000 or so clones, 70% to 90% of them singletons, with approximately 4% in the top ten. V was shortened by 1 base and J by 5 bases, with 6 bases between the two germline ends. This CDR3 is 12 amino acids long. The germline V gene has CDR1 SGHDT and CDR2 YYEEEE. Remarks on this clone: What it binds is unknown.

Material: peripheral blood, obtained 28 days after the second dose of the MenACWY control vaccine. The chain is built from TRBV5-6 and TRBJ1-2, with a weak D call TRBD1 (5 bases). The sequence derives from an adult who received the MenACWY meningococcal vaccine as a control. The CDR3, as DNA: TGTGCCAGCAGCTTGAGGGGTTATGGCTACACCTTC. This gives the protein CASSLRGYGYTF.